The entry below gives a single T cell receptor beta chain sequence along with its context. TCRdb keeps only in-frame clones here, not all; method: immunoSEQ multiplex PCR. The sample yields about 150,000 clones, roughly 84% seen once. This record comes from a study of blood T cell repertoires in COVID-19. CDR3 length: 13 amino acids. Germline assignment: CDR1 WNHNN and CDR2 SYGVQD (reference sequence). J gave up 9 bases and V 4 bases, and 1 base lay outside the gene matches. The chain couples TRBV10-1 to TRBJ1-6, with TRBD1 matching over 9 bases. What was sequenced was peripheral blood. This sequence originates from a man aged 18 to 30 with active or convalescent COVID-19. The CDR3 DNA is TGCGCCAGCAGTGGGGACAGGGCTTCACCCCTCCACTTT. Translation gives CASSGDRASPLHF.